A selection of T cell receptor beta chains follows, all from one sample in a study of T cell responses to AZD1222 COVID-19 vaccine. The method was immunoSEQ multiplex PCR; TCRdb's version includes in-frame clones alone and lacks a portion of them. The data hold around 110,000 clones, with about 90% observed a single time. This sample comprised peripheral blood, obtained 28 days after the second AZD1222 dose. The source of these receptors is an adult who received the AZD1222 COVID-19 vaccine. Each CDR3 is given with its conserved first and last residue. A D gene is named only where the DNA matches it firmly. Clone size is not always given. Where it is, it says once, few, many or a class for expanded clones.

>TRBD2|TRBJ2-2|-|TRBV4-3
CASSPGGSGETGELFF
TGCGCCAGCAGCCCGGGTGGTAGCGGGGAGACCGGGGAGCTGTTTTTT
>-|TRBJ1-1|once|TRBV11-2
CASSLEYGGAFF
TGTGCCAGCAGCTTAGAATATGGTGGGGCTTTCTTT
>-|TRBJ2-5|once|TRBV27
CASGPSNPGRETQYF
TGTGCCAGCGGCCCGTCGAATCCGGGGCGGGAGACCCAGTACTTC
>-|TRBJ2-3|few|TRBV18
CASSPPVGADTQYF
TGTGCCAGCTCACCACCGGTCGGGGCAGATACGCAGTATTTT
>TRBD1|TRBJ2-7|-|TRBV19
CASSLGQGSPYEQYF
TGTGCCAGTAGTCTAGGACAGGGTAGTCCTTACGAGCAGTACTTC
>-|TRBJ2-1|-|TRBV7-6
CASSLTAASYNEQFF
TGTGCCAGCAGCTTAACAGCGGCGTCCTACAATGAGCAGTTCTTC
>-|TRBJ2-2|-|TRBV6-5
CASSWTPPGELFF
TGTGCCAGCAGTTGGACGCCCCCCGGGGAGCTGTTTTTT
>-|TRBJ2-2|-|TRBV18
CASSLHPSGSGELFF
TGTGCCAGCTCATTGCACCCGTCAGGGTCCGGGGAGCTGTTTTTT
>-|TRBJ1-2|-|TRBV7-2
CASSPGDYGYGYTF
TGTGCCAGCAGCCCGGGGGACTATGGCTATGGCTACACCTTC
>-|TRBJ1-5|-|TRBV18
CASSPQISGAGDQPQHF
TGTGCCAGCTCACCACAGATAAGCGGAGCAGGCGATCAGCCCCAGCATTTT
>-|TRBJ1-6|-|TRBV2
CASSERQGSSPLHF
TGTGCCAGCAGTGAGAGGCAGGGAAGTTCACCCCTCCACTTT
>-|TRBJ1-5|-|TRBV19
CASRGWGKSNQPQHF
TGTGCCAGTAGGGGATGGGGTAAAAGCAATCAGCCCCAGCATTTT
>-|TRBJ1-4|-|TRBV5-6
CASSIQPVGNEKLFF
TGTGCCAGCAGCATCCAACCAGTTGGTAATGAAAAACTGTTTTTT
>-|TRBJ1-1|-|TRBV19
CASSPNPRTEAFF
TGTGCCAGTAGTCCCAACCCACGGACTGAAGCTTTCTTT
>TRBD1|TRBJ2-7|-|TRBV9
CASSLGQANSYEQYF
TGTGCCAGCAGCCTAGGACAGGCCAACTCCTACGAGCAGTACTTC
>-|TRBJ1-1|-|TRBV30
CAWSVRSSRAFF
TGTGCCTGGAGTGTAAGATCCTCACGGGCTTTCTTT
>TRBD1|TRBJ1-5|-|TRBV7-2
CASSSLTVGTDNQPQHF
TGTGCCAGCAGCTCGCTTACGGTGGGGACAGATAATCAGCCCCAGCATTTT
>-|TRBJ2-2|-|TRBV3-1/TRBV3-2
CASSLPESNTGELFF
TGTGCCAGCAGTCTACCAGAGTCGAACACCGGGGAGCTGTTTTTT
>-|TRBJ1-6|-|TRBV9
CASSGVNSPLHF
TGTGCCAGCAGCGGGGTTAATTCACCCCTCCACTTT
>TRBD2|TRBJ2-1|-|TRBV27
CASSFGSGGAYNEQFF
TGTGCCAGCAGTTTCGGTAGCGGGGGAGCATACAATGAGCAGTTCTTC
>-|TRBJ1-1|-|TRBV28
CASSPSGPEAFF
TGTGCCAGCAGTCCATCCGGCCCTGAAGCTTTCTTT
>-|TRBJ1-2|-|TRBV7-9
CASSLLQGRYGYTF
TGTGCCAGCAGCTTATTACAGGGACGCTATGGCTACACCTTC
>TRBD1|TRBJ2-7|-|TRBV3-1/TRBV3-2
CASSQLLVGQGVPNPYEQYF
TGTGCCAGCAGCCAATTGTTGGTAGGACAGGGGGTGCCTAACCCCTACGAGCAGTACTTC